The 3 T cell receptor beta chains reported below all come from one sample, sequenced in a study of cytomegalovirus exposure and HLA in healthy donors. This PCR relied on a set of 60 Vbeta primers and 13 Jbeta primers. This table comes from immunoSEQ multiplex PCR, and its TCRdb copy is limited to in-frame clones, with some not included. The table has approximately 100,000 clones, more than 65% seen once. The sequencing input was PBMCs. The receptors derive from a woman aged 18-29 years in good health and CMV-seropositive.

The chain has TRBV5-1 and TRBJ2-5; D might be TRBD1 (5 bases). Trimming stripped 1 base from V and 5 bases from J, with 12 bases between. Looked up from germline, CDR1 is SGHRS and CDR2 is YFSETQ. This CDR3 contains 14 residues. Here the CDR3 DNA reads TGCGCCAGCAGCTTGCTTACAGGCGAGGAGACCCAGTACTTC. This sequence encodes CASSLLTGEETQYF.

The gene calls are TRBV5-1 and TRBJ2-3; D is possibly TRBD2 (5 bases). The CDR3 loop spans 14 amino acids. V lost 0 bases and J lost 6, with 11 bases in between. Per germline, CDR1 SGHRS and CDR2 YFSETQ. CDR3 sequence: CASSLEAGTDTQYF. The CDR3 coding sequence is TGCGCCAGCAGCTTGGAGGCGGGTACGGATACGCAGTATTTT.

CDR3 residues: CASSFFGVQGNTEAFF. CDR3 nucleotide sequence: TGTGCCAGCAGTTTTTTCGGGGTACAGGGTAACACTGAAGCTTTCTTT. The chain combines TRBV27 with TRBJ1-1, with D possibly being TRBD1 (6 bases). Germline V gene data show CDR1 as MNHEY and CDR2 as SMNVEV (reference sequence). The length of the CDR3 is 16 residues. Trimming removed 3 bases at V and 2 bases at J, with 16 bases between.